Listed below are T cell receptor beta chains from one sample, sequenced in a study of cytomegalovirus exposure and HLA in healthy donors. Sequencing used immunoSEQ multiplex PCR; TCRdb keeps in-frame clones, though not all of them. The sample yields 90,000 to 100,000 clones, 50% to 75% seen once. Sequenced sample: PBMCs. The source of these receptors is a man aged 25-45 years in good health and CMV-seronegative. The CDR3 runs from the conserved cysteine through the conserved F or W. Each record gives: D gene, V gene, J gene, clone size, CDR3 DNA, CDR3 protein. A D gene is named only where the DNA matches it firmly. Rows may omit the clone size; those that give it use once, few, many or a size class.

NA	TRBV5-1	TRBJ2-7	NA	TGCGCCAGCAGCTTGGTTTCGGGGTTCGGCGGTGGGGACTACGAGCAGTACTTC	CASSLVSGFGGGDYEQYF
NA	TRBV11-2	TRBJ2-1	NA	TGTGCCAGCAGCTTAGAGAGGGTGGGTGAGCAGTTCTTC	CASSLERVGEQFF
NA	TRBV6-4	TRBJ2-1	NA	TGTGCCAGCAGTGACTCCAGCGGCTTCTCCTACAATGAGCAGTTCTTC	CASSDSSGFSYNEQFF
TRBD2	TRBV11-2	TRBJ2-5	NA	TGTGCCAGCAGCTTAGGGGCGGGAGACGTAGAGACCCAGTACTTC	CASSLGAGDVETQYF
TRBD2	TRBV19	TRBJ2-1	few	TGTGCCAGTAGCCAATTCGATAGCGGGAGCAATGAGCAGTTCTTC	CASSQFDSGSNEQFF
NA	TRBV6-5	TRBJ2-6	NA	TGTGCCAGCAGTTACACTTTCTCTGGGGCCAACGTCCTGACTTTC	CASSYTFSGANVLTF
NA	TRBV19	TRBJ2-3	NA	TGTGCCAGTAGTATGGGATACCGGACACTCCTCGGCACAGATACGCAGTATTTT	CASSMGYRTLLGTDTQYF
TRBD1	TRBV6-5	TRBJ1-6	few	TGTGCCAGCAGTCCAGGGGGCGGGCCACCCCTCCACTTT	CASSPGGGPPLHF
NA	TRBV6-4	TRBJ2-2	NA	TGTGCCAGCAGTGACTCTGCGAGTGCTGGCGGGGAGCTGTTTTTT	CASSDSASAGGELFF
TRBD2	TRBV4-2	TRBJ2-1	NA	TGTGCCAGCAGCCAGGGGACTAGGACCCTCAATGAGCAGTTCTTC	CASSQGTRTLNEQFF
TRBD2	TRBV7-3	TRBJ2-2	few	TGTGCCAGCAGCCGAGCGCGGGGGACGAACACCGGGGAGCTGTTTTTT	CASSRARGTNTGELFF
NA	TRBV30	TRBJ2-3	NA	TGTGCCTGGAGTGTAGCCCCCCGGTTTACGCAGTATTTT	CAWSVAPRFTQYF
TRBD1	TRBV30	TRBJ1-2	few	TGTGCCTGGAGTGCCGGGACAGGGATAACCACCTTC	CAWSAGTGITTF
NA	TRBV6-1	TRBJ2-4	NA	TGTGCCAGCAGTGCACGGGACATTCAGTACTTC	CASSARDIQYF